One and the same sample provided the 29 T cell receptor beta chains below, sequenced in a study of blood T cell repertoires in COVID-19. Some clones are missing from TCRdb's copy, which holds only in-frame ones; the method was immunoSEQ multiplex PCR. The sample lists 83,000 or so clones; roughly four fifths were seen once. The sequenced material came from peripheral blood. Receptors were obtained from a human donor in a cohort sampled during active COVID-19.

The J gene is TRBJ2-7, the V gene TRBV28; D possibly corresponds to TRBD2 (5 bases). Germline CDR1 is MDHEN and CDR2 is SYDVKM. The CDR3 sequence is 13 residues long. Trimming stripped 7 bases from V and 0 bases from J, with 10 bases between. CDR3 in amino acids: CASKNGDSYEQYF. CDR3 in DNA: TGTGCCAGCAAAAACGGGGACTCCTACGAGCAGTACTTC.

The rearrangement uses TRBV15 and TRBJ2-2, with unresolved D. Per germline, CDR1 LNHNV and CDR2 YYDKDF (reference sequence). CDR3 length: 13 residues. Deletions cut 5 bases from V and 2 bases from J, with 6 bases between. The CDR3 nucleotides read TGTGCCACCAGCCCCAGAAACACCGGGGAGCTGTTTTTT. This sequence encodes CATSPRNTGELFF.

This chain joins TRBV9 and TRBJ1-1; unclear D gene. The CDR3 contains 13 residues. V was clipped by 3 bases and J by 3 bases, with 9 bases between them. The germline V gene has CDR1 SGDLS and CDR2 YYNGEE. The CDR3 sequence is CASSAAAYTEAFF. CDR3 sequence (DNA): TGTGCCAGCAGCGCCGCGGCATACACTGAAGCTTTCTTT.

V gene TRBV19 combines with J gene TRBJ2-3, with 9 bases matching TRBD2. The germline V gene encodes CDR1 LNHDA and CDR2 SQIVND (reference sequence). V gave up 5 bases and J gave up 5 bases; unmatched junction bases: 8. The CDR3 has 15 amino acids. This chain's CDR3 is CASSDAGGPVDTQYF. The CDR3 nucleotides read TGTGCCAGTAGTGATGCGGGGGGGCCGGTAGATACGCAGTATTTT.

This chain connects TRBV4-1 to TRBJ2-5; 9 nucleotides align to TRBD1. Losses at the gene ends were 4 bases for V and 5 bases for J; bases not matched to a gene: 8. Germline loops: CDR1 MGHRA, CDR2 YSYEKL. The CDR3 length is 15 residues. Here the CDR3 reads CASSRRGQGEETQYF. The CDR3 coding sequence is TGCGCCAGCAGCCGCCGGGGACAGGGCGAGGAGACCCAGTACTTC.

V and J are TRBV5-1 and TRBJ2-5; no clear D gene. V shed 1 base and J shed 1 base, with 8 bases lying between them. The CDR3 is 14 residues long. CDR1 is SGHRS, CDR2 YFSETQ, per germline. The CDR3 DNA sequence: TGCGCCAGCAGCTTGTCCCAGGTCCAAGAGACCCAGTACTTC. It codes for CASSLSQVQETQYF.

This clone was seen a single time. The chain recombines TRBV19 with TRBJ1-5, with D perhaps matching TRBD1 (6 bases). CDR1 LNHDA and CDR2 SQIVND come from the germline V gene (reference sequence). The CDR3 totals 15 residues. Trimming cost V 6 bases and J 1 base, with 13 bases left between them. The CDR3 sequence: CASSLRGRSNQPQHF. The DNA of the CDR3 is TGTGCCAGTAGCCTCAGGGGTCGGAGCAATCAGCCCCAGCATTTT. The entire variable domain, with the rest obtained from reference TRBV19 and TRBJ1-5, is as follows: DGGITQSPKYLFRKEGQNVTLSCEQNLNHDAMYWYRQDPGQGLRLIYYSQIVNDFQKGDIAEGYSVSREKKESFPLTVTSAQKNPTAFYLCASSLRGRSNQPQHFGDGTRLSIL.

In DNA form, the CDR3 reads TGTGCCAGCAGCTTACAGGGTCGGACTGAAGCTTTCTTT. Its protein product is CASSLQGRTEAFF. The gene calls are TRBV11-2 and TRBJ1-1; tentative D call: TRBD1 (5 bases). The CDR3 is 13 amino acids. The germline gives CDR1 SGHAT, CDR2 FQNNGV. V lost 2 bases to trimming and J lost 5 bases, with 9 bases between them.

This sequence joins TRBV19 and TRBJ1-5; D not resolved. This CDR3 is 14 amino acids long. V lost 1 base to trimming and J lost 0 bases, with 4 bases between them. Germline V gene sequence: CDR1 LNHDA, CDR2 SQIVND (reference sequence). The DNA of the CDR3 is TGTGCCAGTAGTATAGTTAGTAGCAATCAGCCCCAGCATTTT. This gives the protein CASSIVSSNQPQHF.

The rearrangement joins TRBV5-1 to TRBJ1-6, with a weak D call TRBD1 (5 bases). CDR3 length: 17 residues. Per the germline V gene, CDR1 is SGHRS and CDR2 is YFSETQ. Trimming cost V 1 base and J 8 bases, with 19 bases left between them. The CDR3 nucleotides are TGCGCCAGCAGCTTGAGTTTTGGGCAGGGTGTAGATTCACCCCTCCACTTT. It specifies CASSLSFGQGVDSPLHF.

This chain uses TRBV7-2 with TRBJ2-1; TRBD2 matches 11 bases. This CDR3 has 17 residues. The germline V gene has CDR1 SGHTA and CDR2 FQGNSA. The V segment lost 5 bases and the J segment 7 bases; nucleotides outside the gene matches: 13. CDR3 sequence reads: CASSTPGGLAGGNEQFF. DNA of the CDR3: TGTGCCAGCAGCACTCCGGGAGGGCTAGCGGGGGGTAATGAGCAGTTCTTC. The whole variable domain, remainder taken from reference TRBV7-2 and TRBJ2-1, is GAGVSQSPSNKVTEKGKDVELRCDPISGHTALYWYRQSLGQGLEFLIYFQGNSAPDKSGLPSDRFSAERTGGSVSTLTIQRTQQEDSAVYLCASSTPGGLAGGNEQFFGPGTRLTVL.

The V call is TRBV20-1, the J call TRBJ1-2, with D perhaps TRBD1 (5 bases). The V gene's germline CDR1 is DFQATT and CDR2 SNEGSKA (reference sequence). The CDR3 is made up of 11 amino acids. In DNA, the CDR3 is TGCAGACCTCGGGGGTCCTATGGCTACACCTTC. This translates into CRPRGSYGYTF.

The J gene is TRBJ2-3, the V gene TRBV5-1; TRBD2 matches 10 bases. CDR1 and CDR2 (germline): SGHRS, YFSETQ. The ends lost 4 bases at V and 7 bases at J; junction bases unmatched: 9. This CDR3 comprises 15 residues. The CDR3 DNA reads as TGCGCCAGCAGCCTTGTAGTAGCGGGGGGATATACGCAGTATTTT. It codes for CASSLVVAGGYTQYF. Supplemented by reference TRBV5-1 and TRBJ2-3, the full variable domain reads KAGVTQTPRYLIKTRGQQVTLSCSPISGHRSVSWYQQTPGQGLQFLFEYFSETQRNKGNFPGRFSGRQFSNSRSEMNVSTLELGDSALYLCASSLVVAGGYTQYFGPGTRLTVL.

In nucleotides, the CDR3 is TGTGCCAGCAGCGGACAGGCACGCACAGATACGCAGTATTTT. It encodes CASSGQARTDTQYF. The chain is built from TRBV27 and TRBJ2-3; 7 bases map to TRBD1. The CDR3 loop spans 14 amino acids. The V segment lost 6 bases and the J segment 1 base; nucleotides outside the gene matches: 4. Germline V gene sequence: CDR1 MNHEY, CDR2 SMNVEV (reference sequence).

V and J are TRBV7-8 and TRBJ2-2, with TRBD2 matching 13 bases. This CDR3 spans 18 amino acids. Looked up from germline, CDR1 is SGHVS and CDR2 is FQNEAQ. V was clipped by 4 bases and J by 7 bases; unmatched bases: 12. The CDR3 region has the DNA TGTGCCAGCAGCTCCAGCTGGGGGACTAGCGGGGATCACGGGGAGCTGTTTTTT. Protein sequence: CASSSSWGTSGDHGELFF.

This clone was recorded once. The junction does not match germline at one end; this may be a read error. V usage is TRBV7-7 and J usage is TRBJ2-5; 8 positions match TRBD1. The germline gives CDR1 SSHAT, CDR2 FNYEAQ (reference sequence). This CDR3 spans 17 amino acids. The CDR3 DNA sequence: TGTGCTAGCAGCTTATTTCAAACAGGGGGTAGTAAGGAGACCCAGTACTTC. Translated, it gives CASSLFQTGGSKETQYF.

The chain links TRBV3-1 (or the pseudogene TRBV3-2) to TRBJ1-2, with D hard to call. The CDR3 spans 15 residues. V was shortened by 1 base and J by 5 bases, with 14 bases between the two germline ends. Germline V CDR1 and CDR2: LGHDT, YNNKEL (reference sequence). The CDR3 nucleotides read TGTGCCAGCAGCCAAGTCGGGAGGCCTCCTTATGGCTACACCTTC. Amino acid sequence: CASSQVGRPPYGYTF.

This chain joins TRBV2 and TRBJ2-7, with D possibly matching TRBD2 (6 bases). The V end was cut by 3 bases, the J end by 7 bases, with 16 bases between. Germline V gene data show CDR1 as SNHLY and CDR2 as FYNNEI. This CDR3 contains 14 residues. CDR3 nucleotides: TGTGCCAGCAGTGATAACAGGAGGGGATCGGAGCAGTACTTC. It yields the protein CASSDNRRGSEQYF.

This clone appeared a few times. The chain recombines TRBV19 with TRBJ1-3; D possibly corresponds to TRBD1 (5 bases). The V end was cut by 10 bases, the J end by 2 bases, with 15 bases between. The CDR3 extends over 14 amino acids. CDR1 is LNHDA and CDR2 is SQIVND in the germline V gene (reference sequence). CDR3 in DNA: TGTGCCACCCTCGGACGGGGGGCTGGAAACACCATATATTTT. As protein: CATLGRGAGNTIYF. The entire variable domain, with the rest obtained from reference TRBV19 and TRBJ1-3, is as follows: DGGITQSPKYLFRKEGQNVTLSCEQNLNHDAMYWYRQDPGQGLRLIYYSQIVNDFQKGDIAEGYSVSREKKESFPLTVTSAQKNPTAFYLCATLGRGAGNTIYFGEGSWLTVV.

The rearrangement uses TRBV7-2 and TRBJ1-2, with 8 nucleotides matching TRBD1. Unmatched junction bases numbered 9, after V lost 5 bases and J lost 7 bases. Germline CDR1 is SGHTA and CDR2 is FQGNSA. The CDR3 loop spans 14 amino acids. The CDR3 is CASSHNPTGAGYTF. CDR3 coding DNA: TGTGCCAGCAGCCACAACCCGACAGGGGCTGGCTACACCTTC. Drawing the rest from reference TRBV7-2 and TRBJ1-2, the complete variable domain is GAGVSQSPSNKVTEKGKDVELRCDPISGHTALYWYRQSLGQGLEFLIYFQGNSAPDKSGLPSDRFSAERTGGSVSTLTIQRTQQEDSAVYLCASSHNPTGAGYTFGSGTRLTVV.

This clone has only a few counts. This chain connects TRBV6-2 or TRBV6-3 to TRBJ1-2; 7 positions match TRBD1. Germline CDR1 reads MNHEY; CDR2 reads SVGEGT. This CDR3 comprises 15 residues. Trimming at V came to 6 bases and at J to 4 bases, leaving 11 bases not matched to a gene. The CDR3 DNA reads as TGTGCCAGCAGCCCCAGAGGGGGCGCCGGCTATGGCTACACCTTC. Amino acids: CASSPRGGAGYGYTF.

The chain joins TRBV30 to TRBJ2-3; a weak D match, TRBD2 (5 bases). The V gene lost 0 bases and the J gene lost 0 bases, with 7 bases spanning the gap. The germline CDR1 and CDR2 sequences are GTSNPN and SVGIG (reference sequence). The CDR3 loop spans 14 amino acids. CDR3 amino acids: CAWSVPGSTDTQYF. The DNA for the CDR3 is TGTGCCTGGAGTGTACCGGGGAGCACAGATACGCAGTATTTT.

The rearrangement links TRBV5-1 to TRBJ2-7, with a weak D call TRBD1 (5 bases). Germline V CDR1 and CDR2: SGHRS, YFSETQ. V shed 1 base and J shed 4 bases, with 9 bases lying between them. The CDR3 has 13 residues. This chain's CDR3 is CASSLQGRYEQYF. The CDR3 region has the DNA TGCGCCAGCAGCTTGCAGGGTAGATACGAGCAGTACTTC.

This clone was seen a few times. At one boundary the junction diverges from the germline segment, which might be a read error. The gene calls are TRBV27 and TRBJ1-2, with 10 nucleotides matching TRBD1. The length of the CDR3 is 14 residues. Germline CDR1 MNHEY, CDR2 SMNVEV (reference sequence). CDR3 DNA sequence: TGTGCCAGCAGTCGACAGGGGGCTAATTATGGCTACACCTTC. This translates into CASSRQGANYGYTF.

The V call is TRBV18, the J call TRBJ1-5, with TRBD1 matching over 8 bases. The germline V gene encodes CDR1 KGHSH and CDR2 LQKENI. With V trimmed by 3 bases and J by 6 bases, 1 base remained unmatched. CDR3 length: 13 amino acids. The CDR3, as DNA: TGTGCCAGCTCACCGGGGACAGGTCAGCCCCAGCATTTT. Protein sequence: CASSPGTGQPQHF.

CDR3 in DNA: TGTGCCAGCAGCCCCACCGAAACCCAGGGGTGGGGGACGCGGGGGGCCAACGTCCTGACTTTC. Residues: CASSPTETQGWGTRGANVLTF. This chain uses TRBV9 with TRBJ2-6; D might be TRBD1 (6 bases). CDR1 and CDR2 (germline): SGDLS, YYNGEE. CDR3 size: 21 residues. V was shortened by 4 bases and J by 4 bases, with 30 bases between the two germline ends.

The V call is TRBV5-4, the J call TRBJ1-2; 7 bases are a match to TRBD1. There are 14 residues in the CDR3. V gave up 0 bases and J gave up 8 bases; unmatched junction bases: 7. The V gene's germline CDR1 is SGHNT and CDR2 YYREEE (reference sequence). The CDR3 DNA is TGTGCCAGCAGCTTGGAGAACAGGGGAAGGGGCTACACCTTC. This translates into CASSLENRGRGYTF. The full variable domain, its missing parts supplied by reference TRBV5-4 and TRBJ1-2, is ETGVTQSPTHLIKTRGQQVTLRCSSQSGHNTVSWYQQALGQGPQFIFQYYREEENGRGNFPPRFSGLQFPNYSSELNVNALELDDSALYLCASSLENRGRGYTFGSGTRLTVV.

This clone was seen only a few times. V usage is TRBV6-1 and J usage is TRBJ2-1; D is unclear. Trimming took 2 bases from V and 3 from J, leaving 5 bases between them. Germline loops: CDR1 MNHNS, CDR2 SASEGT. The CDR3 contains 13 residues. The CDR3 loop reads CASSERSYNEQFF. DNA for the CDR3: TGTGCCAGCAGTGAACGCAGCTACAATGAGCAGTTCTTC.

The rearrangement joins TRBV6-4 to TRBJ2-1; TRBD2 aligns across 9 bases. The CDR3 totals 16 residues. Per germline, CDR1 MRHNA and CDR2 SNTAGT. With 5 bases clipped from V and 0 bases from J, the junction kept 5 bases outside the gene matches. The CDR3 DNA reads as TGTGCCAGCAGTAAGCGGGGGGAAAGCTCCTACAATGAGCAGTTCTTC. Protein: CASSKRGESSYNEQFF.